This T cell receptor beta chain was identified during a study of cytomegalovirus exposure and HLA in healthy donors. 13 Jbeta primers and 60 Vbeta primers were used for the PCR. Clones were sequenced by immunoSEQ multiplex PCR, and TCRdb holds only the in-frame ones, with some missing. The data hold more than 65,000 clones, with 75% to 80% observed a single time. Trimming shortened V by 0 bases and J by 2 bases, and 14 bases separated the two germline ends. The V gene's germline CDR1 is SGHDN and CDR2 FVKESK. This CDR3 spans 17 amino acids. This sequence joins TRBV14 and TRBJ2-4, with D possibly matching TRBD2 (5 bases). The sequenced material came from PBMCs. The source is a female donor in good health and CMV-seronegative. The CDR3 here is CASSQDSGAGTKNIQYF. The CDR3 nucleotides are TGTGCCAGCAGCCAAGACTCCGGCGCCGGGACCAAAAACATTCAGTACTTC.